The 20 T cell receptor beta chains reported below all come from one sample, sequenced in a study of shared clonotypes between healthy human individuals. Naive-designated CD8 cells lacked CD45RO, were positively enriched for CCR7, and omitted terminally differentiated effector memory CD45RA+ cells. The method was immunoSEQ multiplex PCR; TCRdb's version includes in-frame clones alone and lacks a portion of them. The table includes about 2,200,000 clones, 93% detected once. Sequencing used naive CD8+ T cells from PBMCs. These receptors all stem from a man younger than 35 in good health. Some clones in this sample may be carry-over from other donors' samples.

This chain uses TRBV7-6 with TRBJ2-1; 9 bases agree with TRBD2. Looked up from germline, CDR1 is SGHVS and CDR2 is FNYEAQ. The CDR3 loop spans 17 amino acids. J lost 7 bases, V lost 5 bases, and 15 bases had no gene match. CDR3 DNA: TGTGCCAGCAGCCCGCGCGGGAGGGAAGGGGGAAGGAATGAGCAGTTCTTC. It yields the protein CASSPRGREGGRNEQFF. The full variable domain, completed using reference TRBV7-6 and TRBJ2-1, is GAGVSQSPRYKVTKRGQDVALRCDPISGHVSLYWYRQALGQGPEFLTYFNYEAQQDKSGLPNDRFSAERPEGSISTLTIQRTEQRDSAMYRCASSPRGREGGRNEQFFGPGTRLTVL.

V usage is TRBV7-9 and J usage is TRBJ2-5, with D perhaps assigned TRBD1 or TRBD2 (5 bases each). Germline assignment: CDR1 SEHNR and CDR2 FQNEAQ (reference sequence). The CDR3 is made up of 15 amino acids. V lost 1 base, J lost 2 bases, and 11 bases lay in between. The CDR3 nucleotides are TGTGCCAGCAGCTTAGAATTGGGGGAACAAGAGACCCAGTACTTC. It codes for CASSLELGEQETQYF.

The chain links TRBV4-3 to TRBJ2-1, with 13 bases that match TRBD2. Germline V gives CDR1 LGHNA, CDR2 YSLEER. CDR3 length: 18 amino acids. The V and J ends lost 0 bases and 5 bases, in that order; junction bases with no gene match: 7. CDR3 nucleotide sequence: TGCGCCAGCAGCCAAGATCTGGTCACTAGCGGGAGGGACAATGAGCAGTTCTTC. It encodes CASSQDLVTSGRDNEQFF.

This CDR3 is CASSQDRVVNYGYTF. DNA of the CDR3: TGCGCCAGCAGCCAAGATCGCGTAGTGAACTATGGCTACACCTTC. The gene calls are TRBV4-3 and TRBJ1-2; no firm D call. This CDR3 is built from 15 residues. Trimming stripped 0 bases from V and 2 bases from J, with 10 bases between. The germline V gene has CDR1 LGHNA and CDR2 YSLEER.

V is TRBV10-2 and J is TRBJ2-5; 10 bases align to TRBD2. The CDR3 runs to 16 residues. CDR1 and CDR2 (germline): WSHSY, SAAADI. The J segment lost 2 bases and the V segment lost 1 base, leaving 4 bases of the junction unmatched. Here the CDR3 reads CASSELAGGSQETQYF. The DNA for the CDR3 is TGCGCCAGCAGTGAGTTAGCGGGAGGATCACAAGAGACCCAGTACTTC.

V usage is TRBV7-2 and J usage is TRBJ2-7, with D unclear. CDR3 length equals 16 residues. CDR1 is SGHTA, CDR2 FQGNSA, per germline. V was clipped by 1 base and J by 0 bases, with 13 bases between them. CDR3 residues: CASSLVFSQSSYEQYF. CDR3 in DNA: TGTGCCAGCAGCTTAGTCTTCAGTCAAAGCTCCTACGAGCAGTACTTC.

The rearrangement links TRBV2 to TRBJ2-1, with a weak D call TRBD2 (5 bases). The germline gives CDR1 SNHLY, CDR2 FYNNEI. This CDR3 is 14 amino acids long. Trimming left V 1 base short and J 9 bases short, with 13 bases between. The DNA of the CDR3 is TGTGCCAGCAGTGAAGGACCCCCTAGCACTGAGCAGTTCTTC. Translating gives CASSEGPPSTEQFF.

About this clone itself: Other DNA sequences in this specimen translate into the identical CDR3. This rearrangement joins TRBV9 to TRBJ2-5; D might be TRBD2 (6 bases). V shed 3 bases and J shed 1 base, with 10 bases lying between them. This CDR3 has 14 amino acids. Germline CDR1 reads SGDLS; CDR2 reads YYNGEE. The CDR3 bases are TGTGCCAGCAGCGGCGGAGGGGTCCAAGAGACCCAGTACTTC. Protein: CASSGGGVQETQYF.

The V and J genes are TRBV27 and TRBJ2-5; 10 bases line up with TRBD2. The germline gives CDR1 MNHEY, CDR2 SMNVEV (reference sequence). CDR3 length equals 16 residues. After removal of 4 bases from V and 1 base from J, the junction contained 6 bases not matched to a gene. DNA of the CDR3: TGTGCCAGCAGTTCCGGACTAGCGGTCGGCCAAGAGACCCAGTACTTC. This gives the protein CASSSGLAVGQETQYF.

The chain carries TRBV9 and TRBJ2-1; maybe TRBD1 (5 bases). Germline V gives CDR1 SGDLS, CDR2 YYNGEE. V lost 0 bases and J lost 6, with 13 bases in between. This CDR3 comprises 15 residues. The chain's CDR3 is CASSVEGSRSNEQFF. CDR3 DNA sequence: TGTGCCAGCAGCGTAGAGGGGTCTCGATCCAATGAGCAGTTCTTC.

The chain has TRBV2 and TRBJ1-3; no reliable D call. The germline CDR1 and CDR2 sequences are SNHLY and FYNNEI. V lost 6 bases to trimming and J lost 0 bases, with 12 bases between them. The CDR3 loop spans 15 amino acids. As DNA, the CDR3 is TGTGCCAGCAGGGACCGCTACCTCTCTGGAAACACCATATATTTT. As protein: CASRDRYLSGNTIYF.

CDR3 in amino acids: CASSLPSGLAGGPWETQYF. In DNA form, the CDR3 reads TGTGCCAGCAGCTTACCCTCGGGACTAGCGGGAGGGCCGTGGGAGACCCAGTACTTC. The rearrangement uses TRBV7-9 and TRBJ2-5, with 16 positions matching TRBD2. In germline, CDR1 is SEHNR, CDR2 FQNEAQ (reference sequence). J lost 5 bases, V lost 2 bases, and 11 bases had no gene match. The CDR3 is 19 amino acids.

CDR3 region: CAWIYIGTEAFF. CDR3 sequence (DNA): TGTGCCTGGATATACATTGGCACTGAAGCTTTCTTT. This chain connects TRBV30 to TRBJ1-1; unclear D gene. CDR1 is GTSNPN and CDR2 is SVGIG in the germline V gene (reference sequence). This CDR3 has 12 amino acids. With 4 bases removed from V and 4 bases from J, the gap between germline ends came to 10 bases.

The chain links TRBV9 to TRBJ2-6; 9 nucleotides align to TRBD2. Germline V lookup: CDR1 SGDLS, CDR2 YYNGEE. V was clipped by 3 bases and J by 1 base; unmatched bases: 5. This CDR3 has 17 residues. The chain's CDR3 is CASSALAGRSGANVLTF. In nucleotides, the CDR3 is TGTGCCAGCAGCGCCCTAGCGGGGAGGTCTGGGGCCAACGTCCTGACTTTC.

The chain uses TRBV29-1 and TRBJ1-2, with D maybe TRBD1 (6 bases). This CDR3 is built from 15 residues. Germline assignment: CDR1 SQVTM and CDR2 ANQGSEA. CDR3 region: CGGTSLGAGSYGYTF. The CDR3 nucleotides read TGCGGGGGCACCTCCCTCGGGGCAGGGTCCTATGGCTACACCTTC. Filled out from reference TRBV29-1 and TRBJ1-2, the complete variable domain reads SAVISQKPSRDICQRGTSLTIQCQVDSQVTMMFWYRQQPGQSLTLIATANQGSEATYESGFVIDKFPISRPNLTFSTLTVSNMSPEDSSIYLCGGTSLGAGSYGYTFGSGTRLTVV.

The chain is built from TRBV6-4 and TRBJ2-1; 8 nucleotides agree with TRBD2. Germline assignment: CDR1 MRHNA and CDR2 SNTAGT. The CDR3 extends over 12 amino acids. Trimming cost V 4 bases and J 10 bases; bases outside gene matches: 3. Here the CDR3 DNA reads TGTGCCAGCAGTGCCAGCGGGAGCGAGCAGTTCTTC. It specifies CASSASGSEQFF.

This clone was picked up one time. V is TRBV5-8 and J is TRBJ1-5; TRBD1 matches at 7 bases. J lost 0 bases, V lost 7 bases, and 7 bases had no gene match. The CDR3 length is 15 residues. Germline-derived CDR1 and CDR2 are SGHTS and YDEGEE. CDR3 amino acids: CASCITGDSNQPQHF. CDR3 nucleotide sequence: TGTGCCAGCTGCATAACAGGGGATAGCAATCAGCCCCAGCATTTT.

The CDR3, as DNA: TGTGCCAGCAGCTTAGTTAGTCTAGCGGAAAACTACGAGCAGTACTTC. Its translation: CASSLVSLAENYEQYF. V gene TRBV7-3 combines with J gene TRBJ2-7, with 7 bases lining up with TRBD2. In germline, CDR1 is SGHTA, CDR2 FQGTGA. The CDR3 runs to 16 residues. With V trimmed by 2 bases and J by 3 bases, 10 bases remained unmatched. Looking up the rest from reference TRBV7-3 and TRBJ2-7 gives the full variable domain: GAGVSQTPSNKVTEKGKYVELRCDPISGHTALYWYRQSLGQGPEFLIYFQGTGAADDSGLPNDRFFAVRPEGSVSTLKIQRTERGDSAVYLCASSLVSLAENYEQYFGPGTRLTVT.

The chain carries TRBV7-9 and TRBJ2-7; 10 nucleotides align to TRBD2. The V gene end was trimmed by 5 bases and the J gene end by 3 bases; junction bases not matched to a gene: 7. Looked up from germline, CDR1 is SEHNR and CDR2 is FQNEAQ (reference sequence). The CDR3 length is 15 residues. The CDR3 bases are TGTGCCAGCAGCCCCCCTAGCGGGAGTTTCTACGAGCAGTACTTC. The encoded protein is CASSPPSGSFYEQYF.

In its sample, this clone was seen a few times. V and J are TRBV9 and TRBJ1-1, with D unresolved. Germline CDR1 SGDLS, CDR2 YYNGEE. The V and J ends lost 4 bases and 6 bases respectively, with 13 bases between them. This CDR3 comprises 13 residues. The CDR3 bases are TGTGCCAGCAGCCCAACCGGGCAGGCTGAAGCTTTCTTT. The encoded protein is CASSPTGQAEAFF.